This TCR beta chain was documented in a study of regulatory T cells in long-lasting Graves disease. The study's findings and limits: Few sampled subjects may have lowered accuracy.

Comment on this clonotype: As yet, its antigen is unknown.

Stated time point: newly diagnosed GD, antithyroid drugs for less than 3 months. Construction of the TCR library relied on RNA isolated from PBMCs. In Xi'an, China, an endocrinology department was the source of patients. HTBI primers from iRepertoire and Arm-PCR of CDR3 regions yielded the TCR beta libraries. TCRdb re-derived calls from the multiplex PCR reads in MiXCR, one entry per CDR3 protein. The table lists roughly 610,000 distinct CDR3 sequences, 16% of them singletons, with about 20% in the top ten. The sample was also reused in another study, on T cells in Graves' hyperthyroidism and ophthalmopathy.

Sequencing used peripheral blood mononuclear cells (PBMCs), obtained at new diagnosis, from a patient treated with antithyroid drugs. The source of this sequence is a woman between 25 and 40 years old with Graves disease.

The CDR3 protein is CAWGVKPGGTDTQYF. CDR3 DNA: TGTGCCTGGGGGGTAAAGCCTGGCGGCACAGATACGCAGTATTTT. The gene calls are TRBV30 and TRBJ2-3; no definite D call. With 5 bases removed from V and 1 base from J, the gap between germline ends came to 16 bases. Germline lookup yields CDR1 GTSNPN and CDR2 SVGIG (reference sequence). The CDR3 totals 15 residues.